Following are 15 T cell receptor beta chains from one sample sequenced in a study of T cell repertoires in cytomegalovirus infection. TCRdb reanalysed the reads using MiXCR and keeps one entry per CDR3 protein. The profile covers 500,000 or so distinct CDR3 sequences, with about 17% appearing a single time and roughly a quarter taken by the ten largest. The sample consisted of CD8+ T cells from PBMCs. These receptors came from a human donor in good health (CMV status not recorded). Some clones in this sample may be carry-over from other donors' samples.

This clonotype was seen repeatedly, ten times or more. J is TRBJ2-3 and V is TRBV12-3 or TRBV12-4; D uncertain. V gave up 7 bases and J gave up 3 bases, with 5 bases separating them. The CDR3 runs 11 residues. CDR3 sequence: CASMGTDTQYF. The CDR3 region has the DNA TGTGCCAGCATGGGGACAGATACGCAGTATTTT.

This clonotype was observed a few times. This rearrangement joins TRBV6-1 to TRBJ1-1; 11 bases align to TRBD1. V shed 4 bases and J 4 bases; nucleotides not matched to a gene: 5. Germline V gene data show CDR1 as MNHNS and CDR2 as SASEGT. CDR3 length: 15 amino acids. The CDR3 reads CASSAPDRGLTEAFF. DNA of the CDR3: TGTGCCAGCAGTGCCCCGGACAGGGGGCTCACTGAAGCTTTCTTT.

The chain joins TRBV6-6 to TRBJ2-2; weak D call: TRBD1 (6 bases). The CDR3 extends over 16 amino acids. Trimming stripped 1 base from V and 4 bases from J, with 13 bases between. Germline V gene lookup returns CDR1 MNHNY and CDR2 SVGAGI (reference sequence). CDR3 sequence reads: CASSYLGTGPTGELFF. DNA for the CDR3: TGTGCCAGCAGTTACTTGGGTACAGGGCCCACCGGGGAGCTGTTTTTT.

For this clonotype: A much bigger clone sits one base away, suggesting this may be a read error. The chain couples TRBV12-3 or TRBV12-4 to TRBJ2-7, with 7 bases aligning to TRBD1. This CDR3 comprises 15 residues. The CDR3 coding sequence is TGTGCCAGCGGTTTGGGTTGGGACAGTTCCTACGAGCAGTACTTC. Its translation is CASGLGWDSSYEQYF.

Notes on this clonotype: Because it lacks the conserved phenylalanine or tryptophan at the end, this CDR3 is likely a read error. The chain combines TRBV9 with TRBJ1-2, with unresolved D. Per germline, CDR1 SGDLS and CDR2 YYNGEE. The CDR3 extends over 16 amino acids. V lost 3 bases and J lost 4, with 19 bases in between. CDR3 region: CASSANVERMSYGYTL. The CDR3 coding sequence is TGTGCCAGCAGCGCGAACGTAGAGAGAATGAGCTATGGCTACACCTTA.

This clonotype has more than one count but fewer than ten. The chain links TRBV4-2 to TRBJ2-4; TRBD2 agrees at 15 bases. The CDR3 runs to 17 residues. The trim removed 0 bases at V and 5 bases at J, leaving 2 bases unmatched. Looked up from germline, CDR1 is LGHNA and CDR2 is YNFKEQ. The chain's CDR3 is CASSQDGTSGGQNIQYF. In nucleotides, the CDR3 is TGTGCCAGCAGCCAAGATGGGACTAGCGGGGGGCAAAACATTCAGTACTTC.

This clonotype showed up many times. CDR3: CASRELARSNTEAFF. CDR3 DNA: TGTGCCAGCAGAGAGTTGGCCCGTTCGAACACTGAAGCTTTCTTT. This chain links TRBV6-1 with TRBJ1-1; D ambiguous. This CDR3 comprises 15 residues. The germline V gene has CDR1 MNHNS and CDR2 SASEGT. Between the trimmed V and J ends, which lost 6 bases and 1 base, there was a span of 15 bases.

This clonotype was seen ten or more times. V is TRBV28 and J is TRBJ2-5; D might be TRBD2 (5 bases). Germline V CDR1 and CDR2: MDHEN, SYDVKM. The CDR3 extends over 14 amino acids. V lost 3 bases and J 1 base, leaving 9 bases between the germline ends. Written as DNA, the CDR3 is TGTGCCAGCAGTTTCGTGGGAGCCCAAGAGACCCAGTACTTC. This sequence encodes CASSFVGAQETQYF. Based on the CDR3 plus reference TRBV28 and TRBJ2-5, the full variable domain is DVKVTQSSRYLVKRTGEKVFLECVQDMDHENMFWYRQDPGLGLRLIYFSYDVKMKEKGDIPEGYSVSREKKERFSLILESASTNQTSMYLCASSFVGAQETQYFGPGTRLLVL.

This sequence joins TRBV28 and TRBJ2-1, with TRBD2 matching 7 bases. V shed 8 bases, J shed 4 bases, and the junction held 11 bases outside the gene matches. Germline CDR1 and CDR2: MDHEN and SYDVKM. The CDR3 totals 15 residues. Here the CDR3 reads CASGDRTSLYNEQFF. Here the CDR3 DNA reads TGTGCCAGCGGGGACCGGACTAGTCTGTACAATGAGCAGTTCTTC.

The sample holds a few counts of this clonotype. V gene TRBV28 combines with J gene TRBJ2-1; 10 nucleotides match TRBD2. The V and J ends lost 9 bases and 7 bases, in that order; junction bases with no gene match: 9. The germline CDR1 and CDR2 sequences are MDHEN and SYDVKM. The CDR3 spans 14 residues. The CDR3 nucleotides read TGTGCCAGTAACGAAGGACTAGCGGCTAATGAGCAGTTCTTC. Its protein product is CASNEGLAANEQFF.

In its sample, this clonotype was seen many times. The gene calls are TRBV7-9 and TRBJ1-1; no reliable D call. Trimming pared 4 bases from V and 1 base from J, leaving 10 bases between. The germline CDR1 and CDR2 sequences are SEHNR and FQNEAQ (reference sequence). CDR3 length equals 14 residues. This CDR3 is CASSSRSRNTEAFF. CDR3 in DNA: TGTGCCAGCAGCTCAAGGAGCAGGAACACTGAAGCTTTCTTT.

This chain uses TRBV4-2 with TRBJ1-1, with 9 bases aligning to TRBD1. The V gene's germline CDR1 is LGHNA and CDR2 YNFKEQ. Trimming removed 3 bases from V and 7 bases from J; junction bases left unmatched: 9. The CDR3 totals 15 residues. The CDR3 region is CASSQETGGTFEAFF. The CDR3 bases are TGTGCCAGCAGCCAGGAGACAGGGGGGACGTTTGAAGCTTTCTTT.

This clonotype has at least ten counts. The chain couples TRBV6-1 to TRBJ1-5; D not resolved. This CDR3 spans 13 amino acids. Germline V gene data show CDR1 as MNHNS and CDR2 as SASEGT. Trimming took off 3 bases at V and 3 bases at J, with 6 bases between the two ends. The CDR3 DNA reads TGTGCCAGCAGTGAGTGGGTCAATCAGCCCCAGCATTTT. Its protein product is CASSEWVNQPQHF.

This chain links TRBV6-1 with TRBJ2-7; TRBD1 agrees at 7 bases. V gave up 6 bases and J gave up 5 bases; unmatched junction bases: 4. The germline gives CDR1 MNHNS, CDR2 SASEGT. This CDR3 has 12 residues. CDR3 bases: TGTGCCAGCAGGCCACAGGGGCACGAGCAGTACTTC. This sequence encodes CASRPQGHEQYF.

At least ten counts were recorded for this clonotype. The chain recombines TRBV7-6 with TRBJ2-7; 8 bases map to TRBD2. Unmatched junction bases numbered 20, after V lost 1 base and J lost 3 bases. Germline V gene sequence: CDR1 SGHVS, CDR2 FNYEAQ. The CDR3 is 20 residues long. The CDR3 loop reads CASSLGDRSGRAKPYYEQYF. CDR3 coding DNA: TGTGCCAGCAGCTTAGGGGATCGGAGCGGGAGAGCTAAGCCCTACTACGAGCAGTACTTC.